The clone carrying this TCR beta chain has ten or more counts. Its cognate antigen is unknown. This sample stems from a study of regulatory T cells in long-lasting Graves disease. Study-level points and caveats: A reduction in accuracy may have resulted from the small sample size.

Both iRepertoire HTBI primers and Arm-PCR of CDR3 regions were used to build the TCR beta libraries. TCRdb fed the multiplex PCR reads into MiXCR, producing one record per CDR3 protein. In the table there are about 540,000 distinct CDR3 sequences, roughly 13% of which are singletons. Specified time point: newly diagnosed GD, antithyroid drugs for less than 3 months. From RNA extracted from PBMCs, the TCR library was made. V was pared by 7 bases and J by 1 base, with 10 bases between. The CDR3 loop spans 13 amino acids. Germline lookup yields CDR1 SGHRS and CDR2 YFSETQ. The data also belong to a second study, concerning T cells in Graves' hyperthyroidism and ophthalmopathy.

The sequence was collected from a man between 25 and 39 years old with Graves disease. The V and J genes are TRBV5-1 and TRBJ2-3; D call uncertain. The sample consisted of peripheral blood mononuclear cells (PBMCs), taken at new diagnosis, from a patient treated with antithyroid drugs. CDR3 region: CASGTLGTDTQYF. The CDR3 nucleotides read TGCGCCAGCGGAACTTTGGGCACAGATACGCAGTATTTT.